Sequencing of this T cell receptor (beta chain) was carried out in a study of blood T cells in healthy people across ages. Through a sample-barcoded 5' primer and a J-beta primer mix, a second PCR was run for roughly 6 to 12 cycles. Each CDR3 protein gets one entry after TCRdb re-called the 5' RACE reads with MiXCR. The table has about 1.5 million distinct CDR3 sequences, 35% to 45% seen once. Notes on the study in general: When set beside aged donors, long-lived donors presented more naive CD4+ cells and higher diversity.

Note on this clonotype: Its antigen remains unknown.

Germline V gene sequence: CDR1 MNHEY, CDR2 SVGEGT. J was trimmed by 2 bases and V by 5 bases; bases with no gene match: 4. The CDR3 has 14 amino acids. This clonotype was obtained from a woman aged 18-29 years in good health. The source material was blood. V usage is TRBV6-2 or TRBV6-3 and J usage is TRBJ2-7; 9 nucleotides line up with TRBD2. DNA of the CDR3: TGTGCCAGCAGTACATGGACTAGCGCCTACGAGCAGTACTTC. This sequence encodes CASSTWTSAYEQYF.